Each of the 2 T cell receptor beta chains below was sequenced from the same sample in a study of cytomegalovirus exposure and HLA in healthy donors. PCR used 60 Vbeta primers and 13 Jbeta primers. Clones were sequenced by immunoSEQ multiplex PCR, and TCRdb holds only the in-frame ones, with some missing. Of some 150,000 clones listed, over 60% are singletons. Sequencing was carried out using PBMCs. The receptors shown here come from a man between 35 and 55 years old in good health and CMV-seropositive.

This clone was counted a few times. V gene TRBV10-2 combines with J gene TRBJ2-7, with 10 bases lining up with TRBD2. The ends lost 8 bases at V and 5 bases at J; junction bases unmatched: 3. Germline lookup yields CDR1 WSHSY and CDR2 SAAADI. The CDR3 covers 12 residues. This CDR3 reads CASSSGRDEQYF. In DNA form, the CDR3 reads TGCGCCAGCTCTAGCGGGAGAGACGAGCAGTACTTC.

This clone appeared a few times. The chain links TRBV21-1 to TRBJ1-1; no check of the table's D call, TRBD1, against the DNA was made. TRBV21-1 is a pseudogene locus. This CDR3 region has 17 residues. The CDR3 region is CASSKPRRTESNTEAFF. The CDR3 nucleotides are TGTGCCAGCAGCAAACCCCGCCGGACAGAGTCGAACACTGAAGCTTTCTTT.